This T cell receptor beta chain comes out of a study of control samples from healthy donors and cancer patients. The CDR3 loop spans 16 amino acids. Repertoires were generated with immunoSEQ multiplex PCR, while TCRdb's copy carries only in-frame clones and drops some. The sample records about 120,000 clones, 70% to 90% being singletons. The sequence derives from a man between 40 and 49 years old in good health. V and J are TRBV21-1 and TRBJ2-4; TRBD2 is the table's D call, not checked against the DNA. TRBV21-1 is flagged as a pseudogene. Sequencing was performed on blood. The CDR3 here is CASSKASTSTGVVQYF. The CDR3 nucleotides are TGTGCCAGCAGCAAAGCCTCGACCTCGACCGGGGTGGTTCAGTACTTC.